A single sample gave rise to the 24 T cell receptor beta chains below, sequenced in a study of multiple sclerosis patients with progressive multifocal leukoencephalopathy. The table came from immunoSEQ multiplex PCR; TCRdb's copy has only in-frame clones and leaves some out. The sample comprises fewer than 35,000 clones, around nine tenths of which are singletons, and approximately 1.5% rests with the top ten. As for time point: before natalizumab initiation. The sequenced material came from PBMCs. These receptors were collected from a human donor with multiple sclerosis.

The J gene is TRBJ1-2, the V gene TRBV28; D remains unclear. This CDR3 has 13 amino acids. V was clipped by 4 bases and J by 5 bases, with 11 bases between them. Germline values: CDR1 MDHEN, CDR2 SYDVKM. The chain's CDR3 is CASSSPRKYGYTF. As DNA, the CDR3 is TGTGCCAGCAGTTCCCCCAGAAAATATGGCTACACCTTC.

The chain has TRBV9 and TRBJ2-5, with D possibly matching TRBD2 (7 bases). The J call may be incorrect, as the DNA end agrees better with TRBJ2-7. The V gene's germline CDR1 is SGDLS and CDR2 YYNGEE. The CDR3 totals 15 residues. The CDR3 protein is CASSPGTPGEGEQYF. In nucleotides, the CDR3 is TGTGCCAGCAGTCCAGGGACACCGGGGGAGGGCGAGCAGTACTTC.

The DNA for the CDR3 is TGTGCCAGCTCACCTCCGGGACAGGGGCCCCAGCATTTT. The encoded protein is CASSPPGQGPQHF. V and J are TRBV18 and TRBJ1-5, with TRBD1 matching 9 bases. V lost 3 bases, J lost 9 bases, and 3 bases stayed unmatched. CDR3 length: 13 amino acids. Germline lookup yields CDR1 KGHSH and CDR2 LQKENI.

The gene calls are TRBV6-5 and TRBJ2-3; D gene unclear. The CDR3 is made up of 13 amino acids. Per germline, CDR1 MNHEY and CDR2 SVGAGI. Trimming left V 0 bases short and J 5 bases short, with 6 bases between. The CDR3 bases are TGTGCCAGCAGTTACTCGGTAGTAGATACGCAGTATTTT. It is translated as CASSYSVVDTQYF.

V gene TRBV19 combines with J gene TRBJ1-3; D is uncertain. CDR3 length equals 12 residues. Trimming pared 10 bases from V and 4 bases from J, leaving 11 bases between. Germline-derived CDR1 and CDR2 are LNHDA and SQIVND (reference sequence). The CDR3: CATREGGNTIYF. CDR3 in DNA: TGTGCCACCCGGGAGGGCGGAAACACCATATATTTT.

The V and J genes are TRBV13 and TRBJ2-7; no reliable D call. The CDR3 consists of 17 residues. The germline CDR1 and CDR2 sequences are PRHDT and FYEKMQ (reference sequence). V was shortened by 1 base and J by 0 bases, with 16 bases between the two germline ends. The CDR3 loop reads CASSLVGQTFSSYEQYF. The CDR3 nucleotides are TGTGCCAGCAGCTTAGTCGGGCAGACGTTTAGCTCCTACGAGCAGTACTTC.

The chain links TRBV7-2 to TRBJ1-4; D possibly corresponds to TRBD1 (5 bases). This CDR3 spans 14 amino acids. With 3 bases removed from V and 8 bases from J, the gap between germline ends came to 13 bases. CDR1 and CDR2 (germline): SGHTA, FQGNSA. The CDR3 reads CASSLDISREKLFF. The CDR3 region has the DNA TGTGCCAGCAGCTTGGACATTAGTCGGGAAAAACTGTTTTTT. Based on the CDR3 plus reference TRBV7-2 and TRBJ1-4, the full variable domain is GAGVSQSPSNKVTEKGKDVELRCDPISGHTALYWYRQSLGQGLEFLIYFQGNSAPDKSGLPSDRFSAERTGGSVSTLTIQRTQQEDSAVYLCASSLDISREKLFFGSGTQLSVL.

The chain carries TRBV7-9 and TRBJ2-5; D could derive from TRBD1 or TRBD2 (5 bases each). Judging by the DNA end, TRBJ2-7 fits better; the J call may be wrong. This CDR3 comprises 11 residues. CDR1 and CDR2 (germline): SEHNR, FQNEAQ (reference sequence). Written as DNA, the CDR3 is TGTGCCAGCGGGACCACCTACGAGCAGTACTTC. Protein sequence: CASGTTYEQYF.

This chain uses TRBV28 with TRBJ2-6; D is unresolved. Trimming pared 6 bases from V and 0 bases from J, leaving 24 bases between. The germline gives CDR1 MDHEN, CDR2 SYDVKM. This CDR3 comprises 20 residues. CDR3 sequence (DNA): TGTGCCAGCAGAACCCCGGGTAGGGCAGTCCTCAGCTCTGGGGCCAACGTCCTGACTTTC. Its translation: CASRTPGRAVLSSGANVLTF.

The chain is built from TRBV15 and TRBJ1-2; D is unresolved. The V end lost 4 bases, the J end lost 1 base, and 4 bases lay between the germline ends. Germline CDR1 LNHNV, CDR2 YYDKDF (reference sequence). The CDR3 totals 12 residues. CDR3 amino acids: CATSTDNYGYTF. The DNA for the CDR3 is TGTGCCACCAGCACCGATAACTATGGCTACACCTTC.

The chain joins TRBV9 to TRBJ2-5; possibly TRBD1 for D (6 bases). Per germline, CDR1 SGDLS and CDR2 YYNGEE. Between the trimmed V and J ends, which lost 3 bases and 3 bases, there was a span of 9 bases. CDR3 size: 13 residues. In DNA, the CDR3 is TGTGCCAGCAGCGCAAACAGGGAAGAGACCCAGTACTTC. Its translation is CASSANREETQYF.

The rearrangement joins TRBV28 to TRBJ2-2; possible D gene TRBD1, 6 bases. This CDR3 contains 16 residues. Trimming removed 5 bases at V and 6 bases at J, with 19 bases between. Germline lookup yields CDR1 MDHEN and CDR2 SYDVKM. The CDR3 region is CASSPPRGSGAGELFF. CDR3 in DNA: TGTGCCAGCAGTCCACCGAGGGGGAGTGGAGCCGGGGAGCTGTTTTTT.

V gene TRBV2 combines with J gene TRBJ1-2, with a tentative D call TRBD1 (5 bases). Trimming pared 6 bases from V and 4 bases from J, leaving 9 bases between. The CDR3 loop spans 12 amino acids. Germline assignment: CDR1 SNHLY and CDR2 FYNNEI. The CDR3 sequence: CASRGVTYGYTF. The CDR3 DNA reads TGTGCCAGCAGGGGGGTCACCTATGGCTACACCTTC.

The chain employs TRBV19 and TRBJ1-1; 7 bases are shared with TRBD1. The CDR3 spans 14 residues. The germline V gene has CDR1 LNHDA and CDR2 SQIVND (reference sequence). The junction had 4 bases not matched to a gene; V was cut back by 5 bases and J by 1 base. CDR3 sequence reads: CASSSGTENTEAFF. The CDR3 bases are TGTGCCAGTAGTTCAGGGACAGAGAACACTGAAGCTTTCTTT. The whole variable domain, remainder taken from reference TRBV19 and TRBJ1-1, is DGGITQSPKYLFRKEGQNVTLSCEQNLNHDAMYWYRQDPGQGLRLIYYSQIVNDFQKGDIAEGYSVSREKKESFPLTVTSAQKNPTAFYLCASSSGTENTEAFFGQGTRLTVV.

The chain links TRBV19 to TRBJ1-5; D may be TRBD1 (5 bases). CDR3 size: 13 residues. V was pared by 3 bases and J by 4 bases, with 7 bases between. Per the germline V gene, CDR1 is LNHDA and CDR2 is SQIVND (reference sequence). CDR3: CASSIRENQPQHF. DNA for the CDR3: TGTGCCAGTAGTATCAGGGAGAATCAGCCCCAGCATTTT.

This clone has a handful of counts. The DNA of the CDR3 is TGTGCCAACAGTGATCAGCCCCAGCATTTT. This encodes CANSDQPQHF. V is TRBV21-1 and J is TRBJ1-5. TRBV21-1 is a known pseudogene. The CDR3 runs 10 residues.

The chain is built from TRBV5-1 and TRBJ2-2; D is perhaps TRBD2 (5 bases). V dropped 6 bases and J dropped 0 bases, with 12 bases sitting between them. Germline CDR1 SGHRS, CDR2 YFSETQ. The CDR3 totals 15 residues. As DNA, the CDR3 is TGCGCCAGCACCGGACGGGGTCCGAACACCGGGGAGCTGTTTTTT. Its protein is CASTGRGPNTGELFF.

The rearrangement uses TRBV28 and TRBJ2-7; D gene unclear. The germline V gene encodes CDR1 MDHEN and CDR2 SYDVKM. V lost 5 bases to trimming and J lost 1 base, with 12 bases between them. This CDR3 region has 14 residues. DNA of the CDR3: TGTGCCAGCAGTGTGCTGTTGTCTTCCTACGAGCAGTACTTC. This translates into CASSVLLSSYEQYF. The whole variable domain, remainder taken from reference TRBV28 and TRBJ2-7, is DVKVTQSSRYLVKRTGEKVFLECVQDMDHENMFWYRQDPGLGLRLIYFSYDVKMKEKGDIPEGYSVSREKKERFSLILESASTNQTSMYLCASSVLLSSYEQYFGPGTRLTVT.

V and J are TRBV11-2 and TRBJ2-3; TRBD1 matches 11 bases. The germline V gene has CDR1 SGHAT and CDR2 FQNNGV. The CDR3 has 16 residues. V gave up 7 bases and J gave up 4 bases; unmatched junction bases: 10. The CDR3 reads CASTHGGGQGADTQYF. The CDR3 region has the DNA TGTGCCAGCACCCACGGTGGGGGACAGGGGGCAGATACGCAGTATTTT. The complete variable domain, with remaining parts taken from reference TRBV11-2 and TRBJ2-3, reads EAGVAQSPRYKIIEKRQSVAFWCNPISGHATLYWYQQILGQGPKLLIQFQNNGVVDDSQLPKDRFSAERLKGVDSTLKIQPAKLEDSAVYLCASTHGGGQGADTQYFGPGTRLTVL.

This chain's CDR3 is CASSAAAGGPYEQYF. The CDR3 DNA is TGTGCCAGCAGCGCCGCAGCGGGAGGGCCTTACGAGCAGTACTTC. This chain links TRBV11-2 with TRBJ2-7, with 10 bases identical to TRBD2. With 5 bases clipped from V and 4 bases from J, the junction kept 8 bases outside the gene matches. The CDR3 loop spans 15 amino acids. Germline CDR1 reads SGHAT; CDR2 reads FQNNGV.

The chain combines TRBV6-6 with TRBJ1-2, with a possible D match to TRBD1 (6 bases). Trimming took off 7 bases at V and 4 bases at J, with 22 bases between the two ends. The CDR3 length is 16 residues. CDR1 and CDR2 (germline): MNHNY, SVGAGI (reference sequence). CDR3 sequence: CASIRGRQASLYGYTF. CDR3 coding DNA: TGTGCCAGCATAAGGGGAAGACAGGCCTCCCTCTATGGCTACACCTTC.

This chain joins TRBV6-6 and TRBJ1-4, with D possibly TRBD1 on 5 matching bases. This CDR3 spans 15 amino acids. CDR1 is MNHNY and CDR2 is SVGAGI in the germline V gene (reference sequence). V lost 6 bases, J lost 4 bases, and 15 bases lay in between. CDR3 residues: CASRDRGGFNEKLFF. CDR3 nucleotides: TGTGCCAGCAGAGACCGGGGCGGGTTTAATGAAAAACTGTTTTTT.

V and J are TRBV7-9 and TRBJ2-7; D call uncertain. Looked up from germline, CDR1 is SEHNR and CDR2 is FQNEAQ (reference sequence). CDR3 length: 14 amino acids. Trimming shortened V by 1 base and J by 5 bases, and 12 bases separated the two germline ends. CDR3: CASSLDRAANEQYF. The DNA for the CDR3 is TGTGCCAGCAGCTTAGATAGGGCGGCCAACGAGCAGTACTTC.

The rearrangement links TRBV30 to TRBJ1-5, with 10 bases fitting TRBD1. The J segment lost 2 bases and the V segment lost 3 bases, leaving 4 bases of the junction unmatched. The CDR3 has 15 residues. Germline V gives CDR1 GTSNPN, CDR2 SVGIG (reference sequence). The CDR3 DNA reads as TGTGCCTGGAGGGCCGGGACAGGGGGCAATCAGCCCCAGCATTTT. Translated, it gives CAWRAGTGGNQPQHF.